These 21 T cell receptor beta chains were all obtained from the same sample, sequenced in a study of regulatory T cells in long-lasting Graves disease. Researchers made TCR beta libraries by using iRepertoire HTBI primers and running Arm-PCR on CDR3 regions. One entry per CDR3 protein results from TCRdb running MiXCR on the multiplex PCR reads. The data contain 530,000 or so distinct CDR3 sequences, 13% of them singletons. Regarding time point: newly diagnosed GD, antithyroid drugs for less than 3 months. TCR sequences were obtained from RNA taken from PBMCs. The same sample was also used in a study of T cells in Graves' hyperthyroidism and ophthalmopathy.

The sequencing used peripheral blood mononuclear cells (PBMCs), collected at new diagnosis, from a patient treated with antithyroid drugs. These receptor sequences come from a man aged 30-40 years with Graves disease.

As for this clonotype: A much larger clone lies a single base off, so this may be a read error. It is unclear where the CDR3 begins or ends on the DNA, so no DNA is shown, and the CDR3 is as TCRdb lists it. The chain is built from TRBV2 and TRBJ1-2. Germline V lookup: CDR1 SNHLY, CDR2 FYNNEI. The CDR3 adds up to 13 amino acids, both ends counted. This CDR3 is CASASGSVYGCTF.

This clonotype showed up just a few times. The chain has TRBV29-1 and TRBJ2-7; no definite D call. The CDR3 consists of 10 residues. Germline lookup yields CDR1 SQVTM and CDR2 ANQGSEA. V dropped 5 bases and J dropped 6 bases, with 8 bases sitting between them. CDR3 sequence: CSVFTPEQYF. As DNA, the CDR3 is TGCAGCGTTTTTACACCCGAGCAGTACTTC.

This clonotype was picked up a small number of times. A read error is possible here, since a much larger clone lies one base away. The chain recombines TRBV20-1 with TRBJ1-1; D gene unclear. Trimming took off 4 bases at V and 1 base at J, with 4 bases between the two ends. Germline assignment: CDR1 DFQATT and CDR2 SNEGSKA (reference sequence). This CDR3 comprises 11 residues. The CDR3 region has the DNA TGCAGTGCTAAAGAGAACACTGAAGCTTTCTTT. Translation gives CSAKENTEAFF.

This clonotype has more than one count but fewer than ten. The DNA of the CDR3 is TGTGCCAGCAGCCAGGTTCCAGGGTGGGGTGGCTACACCTTC. Translating gives CASSQVPGWGGYTF. This rearrangement joins TRBV4-2 to TRBJ1-2, with D perhaps TRBD1 (5 bases). Trimming stripped 3 bases from V and 7 bases from J, with 15 bases between. The CDR3 runs 14 residues. CDR1 and CDR2 from the germline V gene are LGHNA and YNFKEQ.

The chain couples TRBV7-2 to TRBJ2-3, with D perhaps matching TRBD2 (5 bases). The CDR3 contains 15 residues. With 5 bases removed from V and 4 bases from J, the gap between germline ends came to 16 bases. Per germline, CDR1 SGHTA and CDR2 FQGNSA. CDR3 residues: CASSPPAGSPDTQYF. For the CDR3, the DNA is TGTGCCAGCAGCCCTCCGGCGGGTAGCCCAGATACGCAGTATTTT.

This clonotype was picked up a small number of times. The rearrangement uses TRBV20-1 and TRBJ2-1; tentative D call: TRBD2 (6 bases). With 3 bases removed from V and 0 bases from J, the gap between germline ends came to 18 bases. This CDR3 spans 17 amino acids. Germline assignment: CDR1 DFQATT and CDR2 SNEGSKA (reference sequence). The CDR3 spells CSARAPTGGDSYNEQFF. CDR3 sequence (DNA): TGCAGTGCTAGGGCTCCAACGGGCGGGGACTCCTACAATGAGCAGTTCTTC.

Of note for this clonotype: A read error may be the cause here, since a much bigger clone is one base away. The V gene is TRBV20-1, the J gene TRBJ2-7, with TRBD2 matching over 8 bases. CDR3 length equals 16 residues. The V segment lost 0 bases and the J segment 3 bases; nucleotides outside the gene matches: 10. Looked up from germline, CDR1 is DFQATT and CDR2 is SNEGSKA (reference sequence). The CDR3 nucleotides read TGCAGTGCTAGAGATCAATATGGGACTAGGGTCTACGAGCAGTACTTC. Translation gives CSARDQYGTRVYEQYF.

The CDR3 DNA is TGTGCCAGTAGTATTCTGGACACACTAGATCAGCCCCAGCATTTT. Its translation: CASSILDTLDQPQHF. The chain joins TRBV19 to TRBJ1-5, with D possibly TRBD1 on 5 matching bases. CDR1 is LNHDA and CDR2 is SQIVND in the germline V gene (reference sequence). Trimming pared 3 bases from V and 5 bases from J, leaving 14 bases between. This CDR3 has 15 residues.

This clonotype was observed a handful of times. The V call is TRBV28, the J call TRBJ1-2; possible D gene TRBD1, 6 bases. This CDR3 comprises 13 residues. CDR1 is MDHEN, CDR2 SYDVKM, per germline. CDR3 nucleotides: TGTGGTACCACCGACCGGACAGCCTATGGCTACACCTTC. Its translation is CGTTDRTAYGYTF.

This clonotype was observed once. The junction differs from germline at one of its ends, possibly a read error. The CDR3 spells CSAGDMASGSSYEQYF. CDR3 sequence (DNA): TGCAGTGCTGGAGATATGGCTAGCGGCAGTTCCTACGAGCAGTACTTC. This chain uses TRBV20-1 with TRBJ2-7; the match to TRBD2 covers 7 bases. Germline values: CDR1 DFQATT, CDR2 SNEGSKA (reference sequence). The CDR3 covers 16 residues.

This clonotype was counted between two and nine times. The chain uses TRBV7-2 and TRBJ2-7, with 9 bases that match TRBD2. The CDR3 consists of 15 residues. The junction had 4 bases not matched to a gene; V was cut back by 3 bases and J by 1 base. Germline values: CDR1 SGHTA, CDR2 FQGNSA. This CDR3 is CASSFFSGSSYEQYF. DNA of the CDR3: TGTGCCAGCAGCTTCTTTAGCGGGAGTTCCTACGAGCAGTACTTC.

This rearrangement joins TRBV19 to TRBJ1-2; 7 positions match TRBD1. The length of the CDR3 is 11 residues. J lost 7 bases, V lost 7 bases, and 3 bases had no gene match. The germline V gene has CDR1 LNHDA and CDR2 SQIVND (reference sequence). The CDR3, as DNA: TGTGCCAGTAACAGGGGTGGTGGCTACACCTTC. Translated, it gives CASNRGGGYTF.

This clonotype has only a few counts. The rearrangement links TRBV7-2 to TRBJ1-6, with unresolved D. The CDR3 runs to 15 residues. CDR1 and CDR2 from the germline V gene are SGHTA and FQGNSA. The ends were cut back, 3 bases at V and 6 bases at J, with 12 bases in the middle. DNA of the CDR3: TGTGCCAGCAGCTTGTACAGTCTATCTAATTCACCCCTCCACTTT. Translation: CASSLYSLSNSPLHF.

This clonotype was observed a few times. The chain is built from TRBV5-1 and TRBJ2-4, with a tentative D call TRBD1 (5 bases). The length of the CDR3 is 16 residues. From germline, CDR1 is SGHRS and CDR2 YFSETQ. The ends were cut back, 4 bases at V and 2 bases at J, with 16 bases in the middle. In nucleotides, the CDR3 is TGCGCCAGCAGCAGAGGCCTCCAGGGTACCAAAAACATTCAGTACTTC. The encoded protein is CASSRGLQGTKNIQYF.

With respect to this clonotype: A single base separates this from a much larger clone, so it may be a read error. The rearrangement uses TRBV20-1 and TRBJ2-1, with 8 bases identical to TRBD1. J lost 9 bases, V lost 3 bases, and 4 bases had no gene match. The V gene's germline CDR1 is DFQATT and CDR2 SNEGSKA (reference sequence). CDR3 size: 12 residues. CDR3 DNA: TGCAGTGCTAGTCCAGGGGGCTGTGAGCAGTTCTTC. This sequence encodes CSASPGGCEQFF.

On this clonotype: Given a much more abundant clone one base away, this may be a read error. The chain has TRBV20-1 and TRBJ1-1; the D gene is possibly TRBD1 (5 bases). The CDR3 length is 12 residues. The V gene's germline CDR1 is DFQATT and CDR2 SNEGSKA (reference sequence). CDR3 sequence reads: CSCRVRGTEAFF. As DNA, the CDR3 is TGCAGCTGCAGGGTGCGTGGCACTGAAGCTTTCTTT.

The chain uses TRBV20-1 and TRBJ1-1, with TRBD1 matching over 7 bases. Losses at the gene ends were 0 bases for V and 0 bases for J; bases not matched to a gene: 10. Germline CDR1 and CDR2: DFQATT and SNEGSKA (reference sequence). The CDR3 covers 17 residues. The CDR3 protein is CSARDLRQGPMNTEAFF. The DNA for the CDR3 is TGCAGTGCTAGAGATCTCCGACAGGGTCCCATGAACACTGAAGCTTTCTTT.

This clonotype was recorded at least ten times. V and J are TRBV27 and TRBJ2-7; possibly TRBD1 for D (6 bases). This CDR3 contains 21 residues. Germline CDR1 reads MNHEY; CDR2 reads SMNVEV (reference sequence). The ends were cut back, 2 bases at V and 2 bases at J, with 31 bases in the middle. The DNA for the CDR3 is TGTGCCAGCAGTTTAAAACCCGGGTCCAGGGGTATTAGGCTGCAAGCCTACGAGCAGTACTTC. Protein product: CASSLKPGSRGIRLQAYEQYF.

This rearrangement joins TRBV9 to TRBJ2-2; D tentatively fits TRBD1 or TRBD2 (5 bases each). CDR3 length: 17 residues. Germline CDR1 reads SGDLS; CDR2 reads YYNGEE. The ends were cut back, 4 bases at V and 4 bases at J, with 20 bases in the middle. The CDR3 sequence is CASSPLGAAAVTGELFF. The CDR3 DNA follows: TGTGCCAGCAGCCCACTAGGGGCGGCAGCCGTCACCGGGGAGCTGTTTTTT. Filled out from reference TRBV9 and TRBJ2-2, the complete variable domain reads DSGVTQTPKHLITATGQRVTLRCSPRSGDLSVYWYQQSLDQGLQFLIQYYNGEERAKGNILERFSAQQFPDLHSELNLSSLELGDSALYFCASSPLGAAAVTGELFFGEGSRLTVL.

This clonotype has ten or more counts. The chain recombines TRBV6-5 with TRBJ1-2; the D gene is possibly TRBD1 (5 bases). CDR1 MNHEY and CDR2 SVGAGI come from the germline V gene. Trimming cost V 0 bases and J 2 bases, with 7 bases left between them. This CDR3 has 14 amino acids. The CDR3 DNA reads TGTGCCAGCAGTTACTCGCGACAGAACTATGGCTACACCTTC. Translating it yields CASSYSRQNYGYTF.

At least ten counts were recorded for this clonotype. V is TRBV11-2 and J is TRBJ2-1; D is ambiguous. With 5 bases removed from V and 10 bases from J, the gap between germline ends came to 9 bases. Per germline, CDR1 SGHAT and CDR2 FQNNGV. The CDR3 is 11 amino acids. CDR3 DNA: TGTGCCAGCAGCATCCTTCGAGAGCAGTTCTTC. It translates to CASSILREQFF.